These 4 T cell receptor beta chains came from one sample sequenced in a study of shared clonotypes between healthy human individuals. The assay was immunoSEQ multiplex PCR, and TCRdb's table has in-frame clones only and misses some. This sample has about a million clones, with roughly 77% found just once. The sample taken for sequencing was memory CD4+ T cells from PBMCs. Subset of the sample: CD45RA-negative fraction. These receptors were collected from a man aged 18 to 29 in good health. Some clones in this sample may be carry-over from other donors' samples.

The CDR3 nucleotides read TGCGCCAGCACCCTTGGGCTGCTGAACACTGAAGCTTTCTTT. Translating gives CASTLGLLNTEAFF. The genes are TRBV5-1 and TRBJ1-1; no clear D gene. The CDR3 sequence is 14 residues long. In germline, CDR1 is SGHRS, CDR2 YFSETQ. Trimming took 6 bases from V and 0 from J, leaving 12 bases between them.

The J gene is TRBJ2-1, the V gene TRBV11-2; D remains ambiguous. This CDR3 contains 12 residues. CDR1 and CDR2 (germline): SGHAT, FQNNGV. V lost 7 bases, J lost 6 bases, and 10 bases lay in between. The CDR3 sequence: CASTLRLNEQFF. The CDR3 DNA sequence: TGTGCCAGCACCCTGAGGCTCAATGAGCAGTTCTTC.

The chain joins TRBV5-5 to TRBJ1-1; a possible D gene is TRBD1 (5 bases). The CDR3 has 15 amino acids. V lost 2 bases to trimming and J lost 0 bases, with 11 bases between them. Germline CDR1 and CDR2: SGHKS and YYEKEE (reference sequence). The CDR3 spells CASSLSGTLNTEAFF. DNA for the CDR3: TGTGCCAGCAGCTTATCGGGGACCTTGAACACTGAAGCTTTCTTT.

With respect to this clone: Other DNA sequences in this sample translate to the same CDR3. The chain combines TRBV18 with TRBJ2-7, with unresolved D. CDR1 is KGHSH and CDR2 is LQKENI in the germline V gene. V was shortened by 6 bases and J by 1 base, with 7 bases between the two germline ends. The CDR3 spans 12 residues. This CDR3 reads CASSPLSYEQYF. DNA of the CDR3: TGTGCCAGCTCGCCCCTTTCCTACGAGCAGTACTTC.